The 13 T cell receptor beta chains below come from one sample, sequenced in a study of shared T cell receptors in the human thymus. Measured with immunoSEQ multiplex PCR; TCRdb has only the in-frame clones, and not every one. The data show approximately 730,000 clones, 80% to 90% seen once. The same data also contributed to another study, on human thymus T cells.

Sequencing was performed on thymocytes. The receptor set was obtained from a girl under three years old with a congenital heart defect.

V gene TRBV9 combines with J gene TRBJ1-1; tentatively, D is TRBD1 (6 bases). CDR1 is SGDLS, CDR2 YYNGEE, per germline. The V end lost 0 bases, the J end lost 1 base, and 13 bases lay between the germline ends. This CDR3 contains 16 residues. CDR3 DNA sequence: TGTGCCAGCAGCGTAGTGACCGGGGGGGCGAACACTGAAGCTTTCTTT. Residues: CASSVVTGGANTEAFF.

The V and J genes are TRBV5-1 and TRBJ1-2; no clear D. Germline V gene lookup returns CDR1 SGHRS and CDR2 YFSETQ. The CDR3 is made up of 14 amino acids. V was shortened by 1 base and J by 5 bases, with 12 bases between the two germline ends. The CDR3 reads CASSLFPAGYGYTF. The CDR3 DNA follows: TGCGCCAGCAGCTTGTTCCCGGCGGGTTATGGCTACACCTTC.

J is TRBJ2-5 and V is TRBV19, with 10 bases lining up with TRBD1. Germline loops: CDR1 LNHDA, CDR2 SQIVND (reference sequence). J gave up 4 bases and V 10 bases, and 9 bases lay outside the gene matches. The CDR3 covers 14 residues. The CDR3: CATKDRGRPETQYF. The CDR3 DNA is TGTGCCACAAAAGACAGGGGGCGCCCAGAGACCCAGTACTTC. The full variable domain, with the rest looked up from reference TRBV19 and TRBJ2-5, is DGGITQSPKYLFRKEGQNVTLSCEQNLNHDAMYWYRQDPGQGLRLIYYSQIVNDFQKGDIAEGYSVSREKKESFPLTVTSAQKNPTAFYLCATKDRGRPETQYFGPGTRLLVL.

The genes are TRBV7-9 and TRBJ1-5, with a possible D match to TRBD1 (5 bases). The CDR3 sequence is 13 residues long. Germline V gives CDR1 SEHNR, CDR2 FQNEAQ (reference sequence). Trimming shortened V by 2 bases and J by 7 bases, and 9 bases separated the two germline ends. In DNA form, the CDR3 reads TGTGCCAGCAGCTTAAGTAGGGGCCAGCCCCAGCATTTT. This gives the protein CASSLSRGQPQHF.

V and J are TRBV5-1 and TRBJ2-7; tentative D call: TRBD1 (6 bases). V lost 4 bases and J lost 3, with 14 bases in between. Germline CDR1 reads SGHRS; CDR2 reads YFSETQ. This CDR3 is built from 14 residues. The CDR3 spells CASSPGTRIYEQYF. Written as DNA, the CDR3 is TGCGCCAGCAGCCCCGGGACAAGAATCTACGAGCAGTACTTC.

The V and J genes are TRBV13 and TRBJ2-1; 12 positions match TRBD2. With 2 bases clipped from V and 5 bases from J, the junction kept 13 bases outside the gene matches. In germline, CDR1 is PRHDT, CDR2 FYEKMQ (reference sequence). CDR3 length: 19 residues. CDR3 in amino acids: CASSLRDTETSGGNNEQFF. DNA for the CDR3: TGTGCCAGCAGCTTACGGGACACCGAGACTAGCGGGGGCAACAATGAGCAGTTCTTC.

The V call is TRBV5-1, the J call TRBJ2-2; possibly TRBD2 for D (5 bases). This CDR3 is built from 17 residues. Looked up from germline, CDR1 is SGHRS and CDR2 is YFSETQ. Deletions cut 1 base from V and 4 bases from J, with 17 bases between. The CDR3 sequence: CASSLLHRGIGTGELFF. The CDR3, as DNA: TGCGCCAGCAGCTTGCTCCACCGAGGGATAGGCACCGGGGAGCTGTTTTTT.

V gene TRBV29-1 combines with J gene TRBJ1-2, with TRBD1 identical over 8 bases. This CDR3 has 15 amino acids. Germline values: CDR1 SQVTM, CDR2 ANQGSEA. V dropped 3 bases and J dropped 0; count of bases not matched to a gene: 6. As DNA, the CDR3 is TGCAGCGTTGAGCAGGGGGCAGCCTCTAACTATGGCTACACCTTC. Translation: CSVEQGAASNYGYTF.

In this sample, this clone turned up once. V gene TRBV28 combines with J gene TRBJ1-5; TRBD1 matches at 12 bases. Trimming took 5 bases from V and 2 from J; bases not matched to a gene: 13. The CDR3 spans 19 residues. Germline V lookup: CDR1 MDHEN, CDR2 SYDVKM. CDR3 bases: TGTGCCAGCAGTAGACCCCGGGACAGGGGGCTGGAGGGCAATCAGCCCCAGCATTTT. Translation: CASSRPRDRGLEGNQPQHF.

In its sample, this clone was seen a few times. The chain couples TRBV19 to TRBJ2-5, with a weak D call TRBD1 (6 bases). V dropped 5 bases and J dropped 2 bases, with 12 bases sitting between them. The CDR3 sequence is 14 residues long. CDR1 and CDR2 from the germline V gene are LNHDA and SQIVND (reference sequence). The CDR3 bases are TGTGCCAGTAGTGGGAAAACAGGGCAAGAGACCCAGTACTTC. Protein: CASSGKTGQETQYF.

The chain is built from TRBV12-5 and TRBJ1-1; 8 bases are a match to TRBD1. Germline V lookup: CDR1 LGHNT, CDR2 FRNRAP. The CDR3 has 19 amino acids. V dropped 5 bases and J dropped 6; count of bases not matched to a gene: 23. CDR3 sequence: CASGPPPEDRVIKMAEAFF. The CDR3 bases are TGTGCTAGTGGTCCCCCCCCCGAGGACAGGGTAATTAAGATGGCTGAAGCTTTCTTT.

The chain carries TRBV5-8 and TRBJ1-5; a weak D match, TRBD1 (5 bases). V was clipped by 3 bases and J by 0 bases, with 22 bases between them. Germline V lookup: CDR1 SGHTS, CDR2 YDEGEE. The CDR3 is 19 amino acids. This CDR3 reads CASSSPTGEGTYSNQPQHF. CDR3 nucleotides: TGTGCCAGCAGCTCGCCTACGGGGGAGGGGACCTATAGCAATCAGCCCCAGCATTTT.

This CDR3 reads CASSALSGTDRGYRNEQFF. The CDR3, as DNA: TGTGCCAGCAGTGCCCTCTCCGGGACAGACCGCGGGTATAGGAATGAGCAGTTCTTC. The genes are TRBV6-4 and TRBJ2-1, with 7 bases lining up with TRBD1. Germline CDR1 and CDR2: MRHNA and SNTAGT. V lost 4 bases, J lost 7 bases, and 22 bases stayed unmatched. This CDR3 region has 19 residues.